This T cell receptor beta chain was retrieved from a study of shared clonotypes between healthy human individuals. In the study overall: Those who served as donors were two women and a few men between the ages of 18 and 49. Whole-study results and caveats: Depth of sequencing was expected to influence donor clonotype sharing. Naive subsets tended to show greater estimated richness than memory subsets.

This clone has only a few counts. The antigen is unknown. Data came from immunoSEQ multiplex PCR; TCRdb stores just in-frame clones and leaves some out. The profile shows some 2,400,000 clones, under 97% of them singletons. Recent vaccinations or acute infections were absent in the healthy HIV-negative adult donors. The source is a man aged 18 to 29 in good health. What was sequenced was naive CD4+ T cells sorted from blood. Subset in this sample: CD45RA+ positively selected.

CDR3 nucleotide sequence: TGTGCCAGCAGTCAAGAAGGACAGGCAAACAATTCACCCCTCCACTTT. Translating gives CASSQEGQANNSPLHF. V and J are TRBV2 and TRBJ1-6; 7 bases fit TRBD1. Germline lookup yields CDR1 SNHLY and CDR2 FYNNEI. The junction had 11 bases not matched to a gene; V was cut back by 5 bases and J by 7 bases. This CDR3 has 16 amino acids.